The next 19 T cell receptor beta chains were all read from a single sample in a study of CD8 T cells in Susac syndrome. RNA, at roughly 0.45 to 1 ug, was reverse transcribed with random hexamers. Via MiXCR, TCRdb re-called the immunoSEQ multiplex PCR reads, giving one row per CDR3 protein. The sample has around 190,000 distinct CDR3 sequences; around 96% are singletons. Sequencing input: CD8+ T cells from PBMCs. These receptor sequences come from a human donor with multiple sclerosis.

This chain uses TRBV7-9 with TRBJ1-5; TRBD1 aligns across 8 bases. In germline, CDR1 is SEHNR, CDR2 FQNEAQ (reference sequence). V trimming: 5 bases; J trimming: 6 bases; junction bases outside the gene matches: 3. The CDR3 loop spans 13 amino acids. CDR3 in DNA: TGTGCCAGCAGCGCAGGGGGCGGTCAGCCCCAGCATTTT. Its protein product is CASSAGGGQPQHF.

The rearrangement uses TRBV7-9 and TRBJ1-2; no clear D gene. V was trimmed by 2 bases and J by 6 bases, leaving 10 bases between them. The germline CDR1 and CDR2 sequences are SEHNR and FQNEAQ (reference sequence). This CDR3 region has 13 residues. The CDR3 sequence: CASSLIPADGYTF. The CDR3, as DNA: TGTGCCAGCAGCTTAATCCCCGCCGATGGCTACACCTTC.

A few counts support this clonotype. This chain uses TRBV7-9 with TRBJ1-6, with TRBD1 as a possible D gene (5 bases). This CDR3 has 16 residues. Germline CDR1 SEHNR, CDR2 FQNEAQ (reference sequence). V gave up 1 base and J gave up 7 bases, with 14 bases separating them. CDR3 nucleotides: TGTGCCAGCAGCTTAGGTGGGGGGAGGGTGAATTCACCCCTCCACTTT. Encoded protein: CASSLGGGRVNSPLHF.

The chain is built from TRBV7-6 and TRBJ2-7; unclear D gene. V was cut by 3 bases and J by 6 bases, with 0 bases left in between. The CDR3 consists of 9 residues. CDR1 is SGHVS, CDR2 FNYEAQ, per germline. CDR3: CASSFEQYF. The CDR3 DNA follows: TGTGCCAGCAGCTTCGAGCAGTACTTC.

The chain has TRBV20-1 and TRBJ2-7; D is unresolved. Germline-derived CDR1 and CDR2 are DFQATT and SNEGSKA (reference sequence). Trimming cost V 1 base and J 6 bases, with 13 bases left between them. The CDR3 loop spans 13 amino acids. The CDR3 protein is CSARAPSGPEQYF. The CDR3 DNA is TGCAGTGCTAGAGCTCCTTCTGGGCCCGAGCAGTACTTC.

The chain joins TRBV5-1 to TRBJ2-2; D is ambiguous. V dropped 1 base and J dropped 1 base, with 8 bases sitting between them. The CDR3 is 15 amino acids. Germline-derived CDR1 and CDR2 are SGHRS and YFSETQ. CDR3 sequence (DNA): TGCGCCAGCAGCTTGACGGACCTGAACACCGGGGAGCTGTTTTTT. Protein sequence: CASSLTDLNTGELFF.

This sequence joins TRBV4-1 and TRBJ1-2; D is unclear. Per germline, CDR1 MGHRA and CDR2 YSYEKL. The CDR3 consists of 14 residues. V gave up 1 base and J gave up 3 bases, with 9 bases separating them. CDR3 protein: CASSQARFDYGYTF. The CDR3 nucleotides read TGCGCCAGCAGCCAAGCCAGGTTTGACTATGGCTACACCTTC.

V is TRBV30 and J is TRBJ2-1, with D tentatively TRBD2 (7 bases). CDR1 is GTSNPN, CDR2 SVGIG, per germline (reference sequence). V lost 0 bases to trimming and J lost 9 bases, with 15 bases between them. This CDR3 is 14 amino acids long. The CDR3 DNA reads TGTGCCTGGAGTGTAATCCGGGGGGCCAGTGAGCAGTTCTTC. Protein product: CAWSVIRGASEQFF.

This clonotype was seen only once. The rearrangement links TRBV9 to TRBJ2-2; D unresolved. The CDR3 runs 13 residues. V lost 0 bases, J lost 3 bases, and 3 bases lay in between. Germline-derived CDR1 and CDR2 are SGDLS and YYNGEE. The CDR3 bases are TGTGCCAGCAGCGTAGTTCACACCGGGGAGCTGTTTTTT. It encodes CASSVVHTGELFF.

This chain links TRBV9 with TRBJ1-4; D may be TRBD1 (5 bases). From germline, CDR1 is SGDLS and CDR2 YYNGEE. Trimming shortened V by 7 bases and J by 6 bases, and 10 bases separated the two germline ends. The CDR3 consists of 12 residues. CDR3 in amino acids: CASAGTDEKLFF. CDR3 sequence (DNA): TGTGCCAGCGCCGGGACGGATGAAAAACTGTTTTTT.

The V and J genes are TRBV6-2 or TRBV6-3 and TRBJ2-7; a weak D match, TRBD1 (7 bases). The CDR3 is made up of 14 amino acids. V lost 7 bases, J lost 3 bases, and 16 bases lay in between. Germline lookup yields CDR1 MNHEY and CDR2 SVGEGT. CDR3 sequence reads: CASTLGGGHYEQYF. DNA for the CDR3: TGTGCCAGCACCCTAGGAGGGGGCCACTACGAGCAGTACTTC.

This chain connects TRBV27 to TRBJ1-1, with a weak D call TRBD1 (6 bases). V gave up 0 bases and J gave up 7 bases, with 9 bases separating them. This CDR3 has 13 amino acids. CDR1 and CDR2 (germline): MNHEY, SMNVEV (reference sequence). The CDR3 sequence: CASSLSVDSEAFF. The CDR3 coding sequence is TGTGCCAGCAGTTTATCCGTGGACAGTGAAGCTTTCTTT.

The gene calls are TRBV20-1 and TRBJ2-7; TRBD1 might be the D (5 bases). From germline, CDR1 is DFQATT and CDR2 SNEGSKA (reference sequence). This CDR3 has 14 residues. V shed 0 bases and J shed 4 bases, with 13 bases lying between them. DNA of the CDR3: TGCAGTGCTAGAGATCAGGGCCATGGGTACGAGCAGTACTTC. It is translated as CSARDQGHGYEQYF.

The chain joins TRBV27 to TRBJ2-7; a possible D gene is TRBD1 (6 bases). The V gene's germline CDR1 is MNHEY and CDR2 SMNVEV (reference sequence). V lost 7 bases, J lost 5 bases, and 9 bases lay in between. CDR3 length: 11 residues. In nucleotides, the CDR3 is TGTGCCAGCATAAGGGGGAACGAGCAGTACTTC. It codes for CASIRGNEQYF.

The table lists this clonotype with a count of one. This sequence joins TRBV2 and TRBJ2-3, with a tentative D call TRBD2 (6 bases). V was shortened by 4 bases and J by 0 bases, with 11 bases between the two germline ends. The CDR3 consists of 15 residues. CDR1 is SNHLY, CDR2 FYNNEI, per germline. CDR3 nucleotides: TGTGCCAGCAGTGGGGGGGAGACTAGCACAGATACGCAGTATTTT. Its protein is CASSGGETSTDTQYF. The variable domain in full, completed from reference TRBV2 and TRBJ2-3, reads EPEVTQTPSHQVTQMGQEVILRCVPISNHLYFYWYRQILGQKVEFLVSFYNNEISEKSEIFDDQFSVERPDGSNFTLKIRSTKLEDSAMYFCASSGGETSTDTQYFGPGTRLTVL.

This chain links TRBV5-1 with TRBJ2-7; D might be TRBD1 (6 bases). The CDR3 covers 14 residues. V lost 4 bases to trimming and J lost 5 bases, with 16 bases between them. Germline values: CDR1 SGHRS, CDR2 YFSETQ. The CDR3 is CASSPLTRDNEQYF. The CDR3 coding sequence is TGCGCCAGCAGCCCGTTGACCCGGGACAACGAGCAGTACTTC.

The chain has TRBV30 and TRBJ2-7; D unclear. Germline CDR1 GTSNPN, CDR2 SVGIG (reference sequence). There are 13 residues in the CDR3. Trimming stripped 4 bases from V and 3 bases from J, with 13 bases between. In nucleotides, the CDR3 is TGTGCCTGGAAGCGAGGCCTTATCTACGAGCAGTACTTC. It translates to CAWKRGLIYEQYF.

CDR3 sequence: CASRGTGGKGGYTF. The CDR3 DNA reads as TGTGCCAGCAGGGGGACAGGGGGAAAGGGCGGCTACACCTTC. V is TRBV28 and J is TRBJ1-2, with 11 positions matching TRBD1. The V and J ends lost 6 bases and 8 bases, in that order; junction bases with no gene match: 8. CDR3 size: 14 residues. Germline V gives CDR1 MDHEN, CDR2 SYDVKM.

V gene TRBV25-1 combines with J gene TRBJ2-7; unclear D gene. The V end lost 6 bases, the J end lost 3 bases, and 6 bases lay between the germline ends. The CDR3 runs to 11 residues. Germline CDR1 is MGHDK and CDR2 is SYGVNS. CDR3 in amino acids: CASSGYYEQYF. The CDR3 region has the DNA TGTGCCAGCAGCGGATACTACGAGCAGTACTTC.